What follows are 10 T cell receptor beta chains derived from one specimen sequenced in a study of blood T cell repertoires in COVID-19. Here immunoSEQ multiplex PCR was the method, and the copy in TCRdb shows in-frame clones only, minus some. The table lists 85,000 to 100,000 clones, approximately 85% of them singletons, with about a sixth in the top ten. The sequenced sample was peripheral blood. The origin of the receptors is a woman older than 75 with active or convalescent COVID-19.

The chain links TRBV14 to TRBJ1-2; 7 nucleotides match TRBD1. CDR1 is SGHDN and CDR2 is FVKESK in the germline V gene. The CDR3 is made up of 14 amino acids. J lost 3 bases, V lost 4 bases, and 5 bases had no gene match. CDR3 in DNA: TGTGCCAGCAGCCCCGGAGGGGGCGACTATGGCTACACCTTC. Its protein product is CASSPGGGDYGYTF.

The chain combines TRBV29-1 with TRBJ1-1, with D possibly TRBD1 on 5 matching bases. Germline V gene lookup returns CDR1 SQVTM and CDR2 ANQGSEA. CDR3 length equals 12 residues. Trimming took off 7 bases at V and 2 bases at J, with 11 bases between the two ends. DNA for the CDR3: TGCAGCGGTGACAGTCGCAACACTGAAGCTTTCTTT. It codes for CSGDSRNTEAFF.

J is TRBJ2-5 and V is TRBV9; D perhaps matches TRBD2 (6 bases). The CDR3 spans 15 residues. The V end was cut by 1 base, the J end by 5 bases, with 15 bases between. Germline CDR1 SGDLS, CDR2 YYNGEE. In DNA form, the CDR3 reads TGTGCCAGCAGCGTAACTGGCGGGAATGTGGAGACCCAGTACTTC. This gives the protein CASSVTGGNVETQYF.

There are a few counts of this clone. This chain uses TRBV19 with TRBJ2-7, with D possibly matching TRBD1 (7 bases). In germline, CDR1 is LNHDA, CDR2 SQIVND (reference sequence). This CDR3 contains 15 residues. V lost 7 bases and J 3 bases, leaving 19 bases between the germline ends. The CDR3 bases are TGTGCCAGTAATGAGGGGGGACAGCCCTTCTACGAGCAGTACTTC. It specifies CASNEGGQPFYEQYF. Supplemented by reference TRBV19 and TRBJ2-7, the full variable domain reads DGGITQSPKYLFRKEGQNVTLSCEQNLNHDAMYWYRQDPGQGLRLIYYSQIVNDFQKGDIAEGYSVSREKKESFPLTVTSAQKNPTAFYLCASNEGGQPFYEQYFGPGTRLTVT.

This chain connects TRBV29-1 to TRBJ2-4; 7 bases agree with TRBD1. The CDR3 covers 14 residues. V dropped 7 bases and J dropped 0; count of bases not matched to a gene: 6. CDR1 is SQVTM and CDR2 is ANQGSEA in the germline V gene. The DNA for the CDR3 is TGCAGCGCGATACAGGGGACAGCCAAAAACATTCAGTACTTC. Its protein is CSAIQGTAKNIQYF.

This clone was seen only once. The chain has TRBV24-1 and TRBJ2-1; TRBD2 might be the D (7 bases). The CDR3 covers 14 residues. From germline, CDR1 is KGHDR and CDR2 SFDVKD. V lost 3 bases, J lost 8 bases, and 13 bases lay in between. As DNA, the CDR3 is TGTGCCACCAGTGATCGGGGGGCGAGGGATGAGCAGTTCTTC. It yields the protein CATSDRGARDEQFF.

V usage is TRBV24-1 and J usage is TRBJ2-1; 8 bases align to TRBD2. CDR1 and CDR2 (germline): KGHDR, SFDVKD. The J segment lost 4 bases and the V segment lost 3 bases, leaving 13 bases of the junction unmatched. The CDR3 length is 18 residues. The CDR3 region has the DNA TGTGCCACCAGTGATCCCGGCGCTCTAGCGGGCGTATACAATGAGCAGTTCTTC. Its translation is CATSDPGALAGVYNEQFF.

V and J are TRBV11-2 and TRBJ2-5; tentatively, D is TRBD2 (5 bases). The ends were cut back, 5 bases at V and 5 bases at J, with 15 bases in the middle. The CDR3 has 14 residues. Per germline, CDR1 SGHAT and CDR2 FQNNGV. The CDR3 here is CASSPGNPRETQYF. The CDR3 nucleotides are TGTGCCAGCAGCCCGGGAAACCCAAGGGAGACCCAGTACTTC.

This clone was detected a few times. CDR3 sequence: CASSPTGGMYNEQFF. The DNA of the CDR3 is TGTGCCAGCAGTCCGACAGGGGGTATGTACAATGAGCAGTTCTTC. This chain uses TRBV27 with TRBJ2-1, with TRBD1 matching over 9 bases. J was trimmed by 4 bases and V by 5 bases; bases with no gene match: 6. The CDR3 is 15 residues long. CDR1 is MNHEY and CDR2 is SMNVEV in the germline V gene (reference sequence).

The chain links TRBV6-5 to TRBJ1-5, with D possibly TRBD1 on 5 matching bases. This CDR3 has 13 amino acids. The germline V and J ends were trimmed by 0 bases and 7 bases, with 7 bases remaining between them. The V gene's germline CDR1 is MNHEY and CDR2 SVGAGI. CDR3 sequence (DNA): TGTGCCAGCAGTTACTCGCGGGGCCAGCCCCAGCATTTT. It is translated as CASSYSRGQPQHF.